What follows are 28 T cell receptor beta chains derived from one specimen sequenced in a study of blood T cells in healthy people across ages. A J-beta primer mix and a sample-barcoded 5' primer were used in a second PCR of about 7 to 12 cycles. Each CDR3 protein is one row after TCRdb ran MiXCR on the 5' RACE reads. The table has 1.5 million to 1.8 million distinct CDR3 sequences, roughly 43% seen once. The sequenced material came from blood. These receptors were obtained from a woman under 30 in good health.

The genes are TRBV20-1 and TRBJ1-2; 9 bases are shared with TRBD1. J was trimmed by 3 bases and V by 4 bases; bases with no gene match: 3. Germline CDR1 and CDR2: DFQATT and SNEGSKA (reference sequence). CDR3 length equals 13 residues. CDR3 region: CSAKGTGYYGYTF. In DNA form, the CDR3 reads TGCAGTGCTAAAGGGACAGGGTACTATGGCTACACCTTC.

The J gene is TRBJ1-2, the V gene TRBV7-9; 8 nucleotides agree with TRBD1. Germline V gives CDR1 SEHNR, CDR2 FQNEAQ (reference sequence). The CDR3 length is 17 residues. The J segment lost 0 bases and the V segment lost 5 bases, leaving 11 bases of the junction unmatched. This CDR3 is CASSDRDRSPSNYGYTF. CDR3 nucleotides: TGTGCCAGCAGCGACCGGGACAGGTCCCCCTCTAACTATGGCTACACCTTC. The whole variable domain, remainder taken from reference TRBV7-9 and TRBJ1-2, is DTGVSQNPRHKITKRGQNVTFRCDPISEHNRLYWYRQTLGQGPEFLTYFQNEAQLEKSRLLSDRFSAERPKGSFSTLEIQRTEQGDSAMYLCASSDRDRSPSNYGYTFGSGTRLTVV.

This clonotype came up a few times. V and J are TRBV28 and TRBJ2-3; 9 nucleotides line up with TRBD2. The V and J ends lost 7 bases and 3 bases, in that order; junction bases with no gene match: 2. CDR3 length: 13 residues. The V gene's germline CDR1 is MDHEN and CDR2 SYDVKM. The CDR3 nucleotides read TGTGCCAGCATAGCGGGAGTAACAGATACGCAGTATTTT. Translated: CASIAGVTDTQYF.

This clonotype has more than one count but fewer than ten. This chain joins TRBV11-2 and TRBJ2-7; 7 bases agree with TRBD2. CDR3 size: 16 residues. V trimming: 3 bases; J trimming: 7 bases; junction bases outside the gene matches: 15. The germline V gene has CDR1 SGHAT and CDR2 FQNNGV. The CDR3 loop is CASSFSSGSGTKEQYF. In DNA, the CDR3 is TGTGCCAGCAGCTTTTCATCCGGAAGCGGGACGAAAGAGCAGTACTTC.

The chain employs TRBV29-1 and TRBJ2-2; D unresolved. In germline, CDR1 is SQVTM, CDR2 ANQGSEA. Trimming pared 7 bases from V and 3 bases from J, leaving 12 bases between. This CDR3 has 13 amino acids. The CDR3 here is CSALTGDTGELFF. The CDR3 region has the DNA TGCAGCGCACTCACTGGGGACACCGGGGAGCTGTTTTTT.

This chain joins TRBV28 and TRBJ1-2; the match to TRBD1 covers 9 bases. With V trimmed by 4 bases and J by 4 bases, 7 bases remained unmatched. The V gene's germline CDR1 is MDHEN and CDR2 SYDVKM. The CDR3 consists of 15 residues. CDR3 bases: TGTGCCAGCAGTTCTGGGGACAGGGAGGCCTATGGCTACACCTTC. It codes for CASSSGDREAYGYTF.

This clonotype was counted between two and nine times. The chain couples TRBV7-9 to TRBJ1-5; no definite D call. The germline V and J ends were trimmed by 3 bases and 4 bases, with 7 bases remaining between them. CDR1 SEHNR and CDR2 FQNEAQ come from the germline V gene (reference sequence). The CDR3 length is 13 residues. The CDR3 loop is CASSFWENQPQHF. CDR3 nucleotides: TGTGCCAGCAGCTTCTGGGAGAATCAGCCCCAGCATTTT.

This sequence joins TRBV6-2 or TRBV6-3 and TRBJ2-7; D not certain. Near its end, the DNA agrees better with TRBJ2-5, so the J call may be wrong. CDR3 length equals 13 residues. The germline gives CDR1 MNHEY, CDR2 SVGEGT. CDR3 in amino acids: CASGRLLGETQYF. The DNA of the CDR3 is TGTGCCAGCGGACGCCTTCTTGGGGAGACCCAGTACTTC.

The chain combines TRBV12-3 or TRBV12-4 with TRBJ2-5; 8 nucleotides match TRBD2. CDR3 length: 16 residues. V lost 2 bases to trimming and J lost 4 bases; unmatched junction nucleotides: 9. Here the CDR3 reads CASSLIGGAVGETQYF. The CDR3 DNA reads TGTGCCAGCAGTTTAATCGGGGGGGCCGTCGGAGAGACCCAGTACTTC.

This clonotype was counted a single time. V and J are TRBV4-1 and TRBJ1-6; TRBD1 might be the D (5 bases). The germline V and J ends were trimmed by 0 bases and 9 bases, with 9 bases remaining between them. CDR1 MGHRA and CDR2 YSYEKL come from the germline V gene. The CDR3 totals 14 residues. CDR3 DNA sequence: TGCGCCAGCAGCCAAGATGTCAGGGCTTCACCCCTCCACTTT. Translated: CASSQDVRASPLHF.

CDR3 DNA sequence: TGCAGCGTTGAAGATCTGGCTAGCGGGGCTATCATTAGCTCCTACAATGAGCAGTTCTTC. Its protein is CSVEDLASGAIISSYNEQFF. The chain links TRBV29-1 to TRBJ2-1, with 9 positions matching TRBD2. The germline gives CDR1 SQVTM, CDR2 ANQGSEA. J gave up 0 bases and V 0 bases, and 15 bases lay outside the gene matches. The CDR3 has 20 residues.

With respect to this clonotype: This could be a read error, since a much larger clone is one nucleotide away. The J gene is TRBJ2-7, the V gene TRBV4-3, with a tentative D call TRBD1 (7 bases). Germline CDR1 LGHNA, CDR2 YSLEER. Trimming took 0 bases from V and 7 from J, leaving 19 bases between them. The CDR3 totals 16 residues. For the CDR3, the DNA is TGCGCCAGCAGCCAAGATTGGAGACAGGGAGGCAATGAGCAGTACTTC. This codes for CASSQDWRQGGNEQYF.

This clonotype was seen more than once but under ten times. CDR3 sequence: CASSLEGTPLGYGYTF. The DNA for the CDR3 is TGTGCCAGCAGCTTAGAAGGGACGCCGTTGGGCTATGGCTACACCTTC. The chain links TRBV7-2 to TRBJ1-2, with D possibly being TRBD1 (5 bases). CDR1 and CDR2 (germline): SGHTA, FQGNSA. Trimming removed 1 base at V and 4 bases at J, with 16 bases between. This CDR3 has 16 amino acids.

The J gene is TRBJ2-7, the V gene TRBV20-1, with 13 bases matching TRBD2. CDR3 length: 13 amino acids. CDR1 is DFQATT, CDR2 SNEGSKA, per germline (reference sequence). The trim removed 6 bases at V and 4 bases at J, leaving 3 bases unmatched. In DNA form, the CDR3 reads TGCAGTGCGACTAGCGGGGGGCTTTACGAGCAGTACTTC. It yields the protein CSATSGGLYEQYF.

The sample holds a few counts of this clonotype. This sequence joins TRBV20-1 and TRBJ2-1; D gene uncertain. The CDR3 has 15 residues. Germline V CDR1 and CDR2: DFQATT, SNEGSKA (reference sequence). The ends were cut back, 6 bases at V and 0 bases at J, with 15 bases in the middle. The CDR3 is CSAPSPASSYNEQFF. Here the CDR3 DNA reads TGCAGTGCCCCCTCCCCCGCGAGCTCCTACAATGAGCAGTTCTTC.

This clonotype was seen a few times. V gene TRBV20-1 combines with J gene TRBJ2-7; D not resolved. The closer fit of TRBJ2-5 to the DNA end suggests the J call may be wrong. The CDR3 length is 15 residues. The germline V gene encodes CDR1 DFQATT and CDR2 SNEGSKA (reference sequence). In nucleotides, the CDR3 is TGCAGTGCTAGAGACAATAAGTCCTCTCGAGAGACCCAGTACTTC. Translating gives CSARDNKSSRETQYF.

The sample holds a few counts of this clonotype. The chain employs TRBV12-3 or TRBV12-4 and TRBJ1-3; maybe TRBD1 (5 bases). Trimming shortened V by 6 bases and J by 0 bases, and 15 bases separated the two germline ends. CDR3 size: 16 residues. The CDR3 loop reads CASSSDSLISGNTIYF. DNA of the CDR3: TGTGCCAGCAGCTCAGACAGTCTCATCTCTGGAAACACCATATATTTT.

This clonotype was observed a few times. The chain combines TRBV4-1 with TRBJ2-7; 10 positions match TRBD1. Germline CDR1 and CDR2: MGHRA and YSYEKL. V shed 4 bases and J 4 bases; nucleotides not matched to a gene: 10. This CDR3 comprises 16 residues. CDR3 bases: TGCGCCAGCAGCCGAACCGGGACAGGGGATGGTTACGAGCAGTACTTC. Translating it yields CASSRTGTGDGYEQYF.

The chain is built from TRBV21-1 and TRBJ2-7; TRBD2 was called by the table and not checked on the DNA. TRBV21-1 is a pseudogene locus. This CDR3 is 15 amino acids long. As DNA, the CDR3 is TGTGCCAGCAGCAAAGTACGCAGGGCCAACTACGAGCAGTACTTC. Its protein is CASSKVRRANYEQYF.

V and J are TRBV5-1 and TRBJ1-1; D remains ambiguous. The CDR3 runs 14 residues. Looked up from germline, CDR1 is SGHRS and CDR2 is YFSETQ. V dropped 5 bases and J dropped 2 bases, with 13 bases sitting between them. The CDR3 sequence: CASRRTVDNTEAFF. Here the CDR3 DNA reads TGCGCCAGCAGACGGACGGTGGATAACACTGAAGCTTTCTTT.

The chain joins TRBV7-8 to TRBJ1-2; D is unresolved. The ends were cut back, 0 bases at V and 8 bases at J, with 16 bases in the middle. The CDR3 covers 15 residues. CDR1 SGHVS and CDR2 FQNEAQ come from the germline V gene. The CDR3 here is CASSLARRPREGYTF. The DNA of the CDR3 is TGTGCCAGCAGCTTAGCGCGAAGGCCGCGGGAGGGCTACACCTTC.

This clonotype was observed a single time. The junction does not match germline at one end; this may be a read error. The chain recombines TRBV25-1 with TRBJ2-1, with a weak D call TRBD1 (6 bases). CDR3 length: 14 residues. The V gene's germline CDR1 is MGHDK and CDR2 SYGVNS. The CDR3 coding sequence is TGTGCCAGCAGCGGGACACCCACCTACTATGAGCAGTTCTTC. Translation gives CASSGTPTYYEQFF.

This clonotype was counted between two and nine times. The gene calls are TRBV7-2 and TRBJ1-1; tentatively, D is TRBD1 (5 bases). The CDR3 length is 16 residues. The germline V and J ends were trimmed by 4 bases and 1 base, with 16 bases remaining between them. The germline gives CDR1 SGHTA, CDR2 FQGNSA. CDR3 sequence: CASSWGGYNPNTEAFF. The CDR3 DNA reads TGTGCCAGCAGCTGGGGGGGATACAACCCGAACACTGAAGCTTTCTTT.

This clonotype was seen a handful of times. The CDR3 region has the DNA TGTGCCAGCAGTGTTGGGACACTACCTTTCAATGAAAAACTGTTTTTT. Translation: CASSVGTLPFNEKLFF. The chain combines TRBV6-1 with TRBJ1-4, with D possibly TRBD1 on 6 matching bases. V lost 4 bases and J 5 bases, leaving 17 bases between the germline ends. Germline CDR1 MNHNS, CDR2 SASEGT. CDR3 length: 16 amino acids.

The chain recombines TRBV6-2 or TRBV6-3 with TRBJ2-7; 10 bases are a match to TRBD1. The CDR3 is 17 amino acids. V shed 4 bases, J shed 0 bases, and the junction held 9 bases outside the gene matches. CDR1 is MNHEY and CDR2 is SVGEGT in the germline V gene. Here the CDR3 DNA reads TGTGCCAGCAGTTGGGTGATGACAGGGGGCAACTCCTACGAGCAGTACTTC. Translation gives CASSWVMTGGNSYEQYF.

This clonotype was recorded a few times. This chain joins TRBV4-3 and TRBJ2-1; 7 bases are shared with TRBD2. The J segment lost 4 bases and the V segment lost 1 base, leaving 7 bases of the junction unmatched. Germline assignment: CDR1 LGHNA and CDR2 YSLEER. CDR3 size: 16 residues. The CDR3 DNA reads TGCGCCAGCAGCCAAGGCCCACGGGGGGTATACAATGAGCAGTTCTTC. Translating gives CASSQGPRGVYNEQFF.

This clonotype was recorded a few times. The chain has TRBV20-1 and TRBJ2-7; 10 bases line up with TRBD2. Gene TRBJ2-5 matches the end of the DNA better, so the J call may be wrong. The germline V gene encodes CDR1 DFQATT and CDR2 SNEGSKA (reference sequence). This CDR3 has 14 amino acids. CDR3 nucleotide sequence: TGCAGTGCTGCTGGACTAGCGGTTGGGGGGACCCAGTACTTC. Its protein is CSAAGLAVGGTQYF.

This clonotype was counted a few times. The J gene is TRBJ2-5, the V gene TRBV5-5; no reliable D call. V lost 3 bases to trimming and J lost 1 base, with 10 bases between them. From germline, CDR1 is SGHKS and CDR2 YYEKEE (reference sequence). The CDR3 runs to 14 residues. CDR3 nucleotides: TGTGCCAGCAGCTACGCGGCACTCCAAGAGACCCAGTACTTC. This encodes CASSYAALQETQYF.